This T cell receptor (beta chain) comes out of a study of T cells after yellow fever vaccination. V lost 8 bases, J lost 0 bases, and 7 bases lay in between. This CDR3 is built from 12 residues. Germline V gene sequence: CDR1 SGHTA, CDR2 FQGNSA. In this sample, this clonotype turned up many times. TCRdb passed the 5' RACE reads through MiXCR, listing each CDR3 protein once. The sample contains roughly 340,000 distinct CDR3 sequences, over 8% of which appear only once. The TCR originated in a young man who received the YFV17D yellow fever vaccine. This chain links TRBV7-2 with TRBJ2-5; D is ambiguous. The input for sequencing was PBMCs, taken on the day of the first yellow fever vaccination. CDR3 nucleotides: TGTGCCAGCGGCCGGAACCAAGAGACCCAGTACTTC. It encodes CASGRNQETQYF.